This T cell receptor beta chain derives from a study of monozygotic twins with inflammatory bowel disease. The CDR3 is 16 residues long. Findings and caveats of the study: Since immunosuppressive treatments differed, patient repertoires may have gained added variability. Twins with IBD were found to have lower TCRbeta diversity (inverse Simpson) than healthy co-twins.

As regards this clonotype: Antigen specificity is unknown.

Each CDR3 protein gets one entry in TCRdb, which reprocessed the 5' RACE reads and gives no DNA. The sample totals around 450,000 distinct CDR3 sequences. What was sequenced was blood. This sequence was found in a human donor with ulcerative colitis or Crohn's disease, or a healthy co-twin of an affected twin (not recorded which). This chain joins TRBV12-3 or TRBV12-4 and TRBJ2-2; TCRdb designates TRBD1, a call that cannot be tested without DNA. CDR3 sequence reads: CASSPPQGVHTGELFF.